One and the same sample provided the 17 T cell receptor beta chains below, sequenced in a study of cytomegalovirus exposure and HLA in healthy donors. The primer mix had 60 Vbeta and 13 Jbeta primers. TCRdb keeps only in-frame clones here, not all; method: immunoSEQ multiplex PCR. The data show 150,000 to 200,000 clones, 77% seen once. Material for sequencing was PBMCs. The receptors originated from a woman in her twenties or thirties in good health and CMV-seronegative.

The rearrangement links TRBV30 to TRBJ2-5, with TRBD1 matching 9 bases. The germline gives CDR1 GTSNPN, CDR2 SVGIG (reference sequence). CDR3 length equals 15 residues. With V trimmed by 3 bases and J by 4 bases, 9 bases remained unmatched. CDR3 coding DNA: TGTGCCTGGAGGCAACCGGGACAGGGTCTAGAGACCCAGTACTTC. This encodes CAWRQPGQGLETQYF.

The chain links TRBV11-2 to TRBJ2-1, with D perhaps TRBD1 (5 bases). This CDR3 comprises 14 residues. Germline V gene sequence: CDR1 SGHAT, CDR2 FQNNGV. V lost 6 bases to trimming and J lost 4 bases, with 13 bases between them. The CDR3, as DNA: TGTGCCAGCAGGCCAAGGACATTTTACAATGAGCAGTTCTTC. It is translated as CASRPRTFYNEQFF.

This chain uses TRBV7-9 with TRBJ2-7; tentative D call: TRBD2 (6 bases). Germline V gene lookup returns CDR1 SEHNR and CDR2 FQNEAQ (reference sequence). The germline V and J ends were trimmed by 7 bases and 2 bases, with 15 bases remaining between them. This CDR3 has 14 amino acids. The CDR3 region is CASTQTRGPYEQYF. As DNA, the CDR3 is TGTGCCAGCACCCAGACTAGGGGTCCCTACGAGCAGTACTTC. Full variable domain (rest looked up from reference TRBV7-9 and TRBJ2-7): DTGVSQNPRHKITKRGQNVTFRCDPISEHNRLYWYRQTLGQGPEFLTYFQNEAQLEKSRLLSDRFSAERPKGSFSTLEIQRTEQGDSAMYLCASTQTRGPYEQYFGPGTRLTVT.

The genes are TRBV30 and TRBJ1-4; a possible D gene is TRBD1 (6 bases). The germline V and J ends were trimmed by 1 base and 8 bases, with 11 bases remaining between them. The germline CDR1 and CDR2 sequences are GTSNPN and SVGIG (reference sequence). The CDR3 totals 13 residues. The CDR3 DNA is TGTGCCTGGAGTGAACAGGGAAGGGAAAAACTGTTTTTT. Protein sequence: CAWSEQGREKLFF.

The chain links TRBV11-2 to TRBJ2-1, with 14 nucleotides matching TRBD2. J lost 9 bases, V lost 4 bases, and 8 bases had no gene match. The CDR3 length is 16 residues. Germline V CDR1 and CDR2: SGHAT, FQNNGV. This CDR3 is CASSYGTSGGGGEQFF. As DNA, the CDR3 is TGTGCCAGCAGCTACGGGACTAGCGGGGGAGGGGGTGAGCAGTTCTTC. Full variable domain (missing parts from reference TRBV11-2 and TRBJ2-1): EAGVAQSPRYKIIEKRQSVAFWCNPISGHATLYWYQQILGQGPKLLIQFQNNGVVDDSQLPKDRFSAERLKGVDSTLKIQPAKLEDSAVYLCASSYGTSGGGGEQFFGPGTRLTVL.

A few counts support this clone. The rearrangement joins TRBV11-2 to TRBJ2-1; 9 nucleotides match TRBD2. This CDR3 is 15 amino acids long. Germline CDR1 and CDR2: SGHAT and FQNNGV. The V segment lost 3 bases and the J segment 7 bases; nucleotides outside the gene matches: 7. The CDR3 here is CASSFGLAGNNEQFF. CDR3 nucleotide sequence: TGTGCCAGCAGCTTCGGTCTAGCGGGAAATAATGAGCAGTTCTTC. Supplemented by reference TRBV11-2 and TRBJ2-1, the full variable domain reads EAGVAQSPRYKIIEKRQSVAFWCNPISGHATLYWYQQILGQGPKLLIQFQNNGVVDDSQLPKDRFSAERLKGVDSTLKIQPAKLEDSAVYLCASSFGLAGNNEQFFGPGTRLTVL.

This clone appeared once. The chain uses TRBV5-6 and TRBJ1-6, with 8 bases fitting TRBD1. J was trimmed by 10 bases and V by 4 bases; bases with no gene match: 4. The germline V gene has CDR1 SGHDT and CDR2 YYEEEE. The CDR3 is made up of 13 amino acids. CDR3 sequence (DNA): TGTGCCAGCAGCAGGACAGGGAACTCACCCCTCCACTTT. Translation: CASSRTGNSPLHF.

The chain links TRBV6-1 to TRBJ1-1; possibly TRBD1 for D (5 bases). Germline CDR1 reads MNHNS; CDR2 reads SASEGT. This CDR3 is built from 13 residues. Trimming took 8 bases from V and 0 from J, leaving 10 bases between them. The CDR3 DNA is TGTGCCAGCTGGGGGGGTTTGAACACTGAAGCTTTCTTT. The encoded protein is CASWGGLNTEAFF.

The chain has TRBV5-4 and TRBJ2-4; 16 nucleotides align to TRBD2. Unmatched junction bases numbered 5, after V lost 3 bases and J lost 5 bases. This CDR3 has 17 amino acids. Germline values: CDR1 SGHNT, CDR2 YYREEE (reference sequence). CDR3 in DNA: TGTGCCAGCAGCTCGGGACTAGCGGGAGGGCTAGAAAACATTCAGTACTTC. Translated, it gives CASSSGLAGGLENIQYF.

The rearrangement joins TRBV5-4 to TRBJ2-1, with a weak D call TRBD1 (6 bases). This CDR3 comprises 15 residues. Trimming took 6 bases from V and 4 from J, leaving 17 bases between them. The germline V gene encodes CDR1 SGHNT and CDR2 YYREEE (reference sequence). This CDR3 reads CASTPRQGTYNEQFF. The DNA for the CDR3 is TGTGCCAGCACCCCTCGGCAGGGGACATACAATGAGCAGTTCTTC. Full variable domain (remainder filled in from reference TRBV5-4 and TRBJ2-1): ETGVTQSPTHLIKTRGQQVTLRCSSQSGHNTVSWYQQALGQGPQFIFQYYREEENGRGNFPPRFSGLQFPNYSSELNVNALELDDSALYLCASTPRQGTYNEQFFGPGTRLTVL.

This clone was recorded once. The rearrangement joins TRBV30 to TRBJ1-2; TRBD1 agrees at 9 bases. Germline assignment: CDR1 GTSNPN and CDR2 SVGIG (reference sequence). With V trimmed by 1 base and J by 7 bases, 10 bases remained unmatched. The CDR3 has 15 amino acids. CDR3 DNA: TGTGCCTGGAGTGCGGGAACAGGGGGCCTTCTTGGCTACACCTTC. Translation: CAWSAGTGGLLGYTF. The variable domain in full, with the rest retrieved from reference TRBV30 and TRBJ1-2, is SQTIHQWPATLVQPVGSPLSLECTVEGTSNPNLYWYRQAAGRGLQLLFYSVGIGQISSEVPQNLSASRPQDRQFILSSKKLLLSDSGFYLCAWSAGTGGLLGYTFGSGTRLTVV.

The CDR3 DNA reads as TGTGCCAGCAGCTTGTCGGCGGGGGAAACAGATACGCAGTATTTT. This translates into CASSLSAGETDTQYF. This chain links TRBV5-8 with TRBJ2-3, with 7 positions matching TRBD2. Germline assignment: CDR1 SGHTS and CDR2 YDEGEE. The CDR3 contains 15 residues. The trim removed 1 base at V and 3 bases at J, leaving 5 bases unmatched.

The chain carries TRBV6-5 and TRBJ1-3, with 8 bases aligning to TRBD1. Germline V lookup: CDR1 MNHEY, CDR2 SVGAGI. The CDR3 spans 14 residues. V was pared by 4 bases and J by 2 bases, with 1 base of the junction left unmatched. The DNA for the CDR3 is TGTGCCAGCAGTTCACAGGGGGCTGGAAACACCATATATTTT. Amino acids: CASSSQGAGNTIYF.

The J gene is TRBJ2-2, the V gene TRBV4-3; possible D gene TRBD2, 5 bases. Germline V gene data show CDR1 as LGHNA and CDR2 as YSLEER. Trimming removed 1 base at V and 1 base at J, with 10 bases between. The CDR3 is 16 amino acids. CDR3 sequence reads: CASSQASSLNTGELFF. The CDR3 bases are TGCGCCAGCAGCCAAGCTTCTAGCTTGAACACCGGGGAGCTGTTTTTT.

This clone was seen once. The V and J genes are TRBV19 and TRBJ2-1, with 13 bases matching TRBD2. V shed 0 bases and J 4 bases; nucleotides not matched to a gene: 6. The CDR3 spans 18 residues. Germline loops: CDR1 LNHDA, CDR2 SQIVND (reference sequence). CDR3: CASSIEGGLAGLYNEQFF. The CDR3 nucleotides read TGTGCCAGTAGTATAGAGGGGGGACTAGCGGGGTTATACAATGAGCAGTTCTTC.

Comment on this clone: At one end the junction does not follow the germline gene, possibly because of a read error. The chain couples TRBV28 to TRBJ1-5; D remains ambiguous. Germline V gives CDR1 MDHEN, CDR2 SYDVKM. There are 12 residues in the CDR3. CDR3 in DNA: TGTGCCAGCAGTTTCCTTAATCGGCCCCAGCATTTT. Amino acid sequence: CASSFLNRPQHF.

The chain uses TRBV5-1 and TRBJ2-1; 7 bases align to TRBD2. This CDR3 is 15 amino acids long. Germline V lookup: CDR1 SGHRS, CDR2 YFSETQ. With 0 bases clipped from V and 4 bases from J, the junction kept 4 bases outside the gene matches. CDR3 sequence reads: CASSLVAGEYNEQFF. The CDR3 nucleotides read TGCGCCAGCAGCTTGGTTGCGGGGGAATACAATGAGCAGTTCTTC.